This paragraph covers one T cell receptor beta chain sequence. In its sample, this clonotype was seen many times. No antigen is known for it. Base qualities are missing; no much larger clone stands one base away. A case-control design nested within a healthcare worker cohort in London, UK, was used, with weekly nasopharyngeal swab PCR tests and blood sampling performed. Healthcare workers were recruited between 23 and 31 March 2020, during the week of the UK lockdown, and were followed weekly for up to about 16 weeks. Libraries came from 5' RACE. Sequencer: NextSeq 500. The TCR library protocol attached unique molecular identifiers to individual cDNA molecules to correct for sequencing error and PCR bias. Both TCR alpha and beta chains were sequenced, and tight co-correlation was observed between alpha and beta sequence abundances in each sample. As for the authors' bioinformatics: Decombinator V4 was used to annotate the V gene, J gene and CDR3 of the TCR sequences. Expanded TCRs were defined as changing significantly between any two time points under a Poisson model with p below 0.0001. TCR abundances were normalised to the total number of TCRs sequenced per sample and were expressed as counts per million. TRAV1-2 paired with TRAJ12, TRAJ20 or TRAJ33 defined MAIT TCRs, while TRAV10 paired with TRAJ18 defined iNKT TCRs. VDJdb, accessed 1 November 2021, was searched for CMV, EBV and SARS-CoV-2 annotated TCRs, with TCRs annotated for multiple antigens excluded. Using fastp trimming at Q25 and MiXCR clonotype assembly, TCRdb reanalyzed the public sequencing data and kept in-frame beta chains. Identical CDR3 protein sequences are pooled into one entry, listed with their most common genes and DNA. What appears here as the V and J calls and clone size reflects TCRdb's work, not the paper's. Within this sample are tens of thousands of distinct CDR3 sequences, with less than 6.5% of them counted one time only. The ten largest make up roughly 15% of the sample.

This specimen comes from a study of early T cells in non-severe SARS-CoV-2 infection listed by TCRdb under 2021. Describing the broader study: Because TCR sequencing was done on bulk RNA from unsorted whole blood, the alpha and beta chains could not be paired. Points the paper makes about the study in general: VDJdb matching was skewed toward anti-spike CD8 responses and likely underestimated virus-specific expansions by missing private and CD4 specificities.

Trimming takes 0 bases from V and 6 bases from J, and the germline ends sit 15 bases apart. In the germline V gene, CDR1 corresponds to SGHAT and CDR2 to FQNNGV. Its CDR3 holds 15 amino acids, cysteine through phenylalanine. CDR3 DNA only is kept here, 45 bases in frame from base 1. This sequence was found in an adult who was a healthcare worker with PCR-confirmed SARS-CoV-2 infection or an uninfected control (not recorded which). The rearrangement combines TRBV11-2 with TRBJ2-7; a weak D assignment points to TRBD1 (5 bases agree). Sequenced input: whole blood. In nucleotide form, the sequence is TGTGCCAGCAGCTTAGATGGTACAGGAAGAAGCGAGCAGTACTTC. This gives the protein CASSLDGTGRSEQYF.